These 8 T cell receptor beta chains came from one sample sequenced in a study of blood T cells in healthy people across ages. Together with a sample-barcoded 5' primer, a J-beta primer mix was included in a second PCR lasting roughly 6 to 12 cycles. TCRdb itself ran the 5' RACE reads through MiXCR, one entry per CDR3 protein. This table holds about 900,000 distinct CDR3 sequences, roughly 43% found once. The sequenced sample consisted of blood. The receptors come from a man younger than 40 in good health.

This clonotype has only one observation. The V gene is TRBV7-2, the J gene TRBJ2-2, with 9 bases fitting TRBD2. The CDR3 loop spans 15 amino acids. V was pared by 6 bases and J by 7 bases, with 9 bases of the junction left unmatched. The germline V gene encodes CDR1 SGHTA and CDR2 FQGNSA. CDR3 sequence (DNA): TGTGCCAGCAGTCGAGAAAGCGGGGGGAGCGGGGAGCTGTTTTTT. Translated: CASSRESGGSGELFF.

The chain joins TRBV6-1 to TRBJ1-5; possibly TRBD1 for D (6 bases). Trimming removed 7 bases at V and 7 bases at J, with 17 bases between. The germline V gene has CDR1 MNHNS and CDR2 SASEGT. This CDR3 region has 14 residues. The CDR3 region is CASMGGAGYQPQHF. The CDR3 coding sequence is TGTGCCAGCATGGGGGGCGCGGGGTACCAGCCCCAGCATTTT.

V usage is TRBV24-1 and J usage is TRBJ2-1; possible D gene TRBD1, 6 bases. In germline, CDR1 is KGHDR, CDR2 SFDVKD. V shed 2 bases and J shed 3 bases, with 13 bases lying between them. The CDR3 is 16 residues long. CDR3 sequence (DNA): TGTGCCACCAGTGATTCCAGGGGCCTGTACTACAATGAGCAGTTCTTC. The encoded protein is CATSDSRGLYYNEQFF.

This chain links TRBV24-1 with TRBJ2-5; D uncertain. Trimming shortened V by 6 bases and J by 5 bases, and 6 bases separated the two germline ends. Germline lookup yields CDR1 KGHDR and CDR2 SFDVKD. This CDR3 spans 11 amino acids. The CDR3 DNA reads as TGTGCCACCAGTATTAGGGAGACCCAGTACTTC. This codes for CATSIRETQYF.

V is TRBV27 and J is TRBJ1-5; the D gene is possibly TRBD1 (5 bases). Trimming left V 2 bases short and J 4 bases short, with 15 bases between. CDR3 length: 16 amino acids. The germline V gene encodes CDR1 MNHEY and CDR2 SMNVEV (reference sequence). CDR3 loop: CASSLSGAGFNQPQHF. Written as DNA, the CDR3 is TGTGCCAGCAGTTTAAGTGGGGCAGGGTTTAATCAGCCCCAGCATTTT.

The gene calls are TRBV10-3 and TRBJ2-1, with a weak D call TRBD2 (6 bases). Germline values: CDR1 ENHRY, CDR2 SYGVKD. The V end was cut by 6 bases, the J end by 2 bases, with 17 bases between. The CDR3 sequence is 16 residues long. CDR3 nucleotide sequence: TGTGCCATCAGCACGGGAGCCTCGGGCACCTACAATGAGCAGTTCTTC. It codes for CAISTGASGTYNEQFF.

The chain employs TRBV28 and TRBJ1-4; 9 nucleotides align to TRBD1. Germline loops: CDR1 MDHEN, CDR2 SYDVKM. The CDR3 spans 14 residues. V lost 6 bases and J lost 8; bases outside the gene matches: 7. This CDR3 is CASRRDRAGEKLFF. Here the CDR3 DNA reads TGTGCCAGCAGGAGGGACAGGGCCGGCGAAAAACTGTTTTTT.

The chain employs TRBV5-1 and TRBJ2-2, with D perhaps TRBD2 (6 bases). This CDR3 comprises 13 residues. CDR1 is SGHRS and CDR2 is YFSETQ in the germline V gene. V shed 6 bases and J shed 7 bases, with 13 bases lying between them. The DNA of the CDR3 is TGCGCCAGCAACGGGGGAGATGTCGGGGAGCTGTTTTTT. Translated: CASNGGDVGELFF.